This T cell receptor beta chain was observed in a study of T cell repertoires in cytomegalovirus infection. Whole-study context: CMV infection together with matching HLA type was indicated by public TCR beta signatures. Whole-study results and caveats: HLA-C-restricted CMV-specific TCR beta clonotypes were dominant in the ex vivo response.

This clonotype was seen a handful of times. What it binds is not known. TCRdb re-called the reads with MiXCR, one entry per CDR3 protein. The repertoire holds approximately 590,000 distinct CDR3 sequences, 40% seen once, with about 48% in the top ten. This TCR was sampled from a human donor in good health (CMV status not recorded). Some clones in this sample may be carry-over from other donors' samples. The sample was cultured PBMCs, taken from culture after CMV antigen stimulation.

DNA of the CDR3: TGTGCCAGCAGTGAATACCCTGAGCAGTTCTTC. Protein: CASSEYPEQFF. The chain is built from TRBV6-1 and TRBJ2-1; D uncertain. Deletions cut 2 bases from V and 9 bases from J, with 5 bases between. CDR1 is MNHNS, CDR2 SASEGT, per germline. The CDR3 runs 11 residues.